Listed below are T cell receptor beta chains from one sample, sequenced in a study of T cells in Graves' hyperthyroidism and ophthalmopathy. Using its own MiXCR run on the multiplex PCR reads, TCRdb lists one record per CDR3 protein. The repertoire includes around 400,000 distinct CDR3 sequences, approximately 14% of them detected once, and about 20% sits in the top ten. The source material was blood. The source is an older woman with Graves' ophthalmopathy. CDR3s include the opening cysteine and the closing phenylalanine or tryptophan. A D gene is named only where the DNA matches it firmly.

J: TRBJ2-1; V: TRBV5-1; D: TRBD1; CDR3: CASRDSGQGAFGEQFF
J: TRBJ2-7; V: TRBV12-3/TRBV12-4; D: .; CDR3: CASSLDYRREQYF
J: TRBJ2-5; V: TRBV7-2; D: .; CDR3: CASSLGQAWKTQYF
J: TRBJ2-1; V: TRBV3-1; D: .; CDR3: CASSQGTSSYNEQFF
J: TRBJ2-1; V: TRBV28; D: .; CDR3: CASSPLKAQSYNEQFF
J: TRBJ2-1; V: TRBV10-1; D: TRBD2; CDR3: CASSESLAGGYEQFF
J: TRBJ2-1; V: TRBV12-3/TRBV12-4; D: TRBD1; CDR3: CASRHRTGERGEQFF
J: TRBJ1-5; V: TRBV27; D: .; CDR3: CASRRTADQPQHF
J: TRBJ2-2; V: TRBV28; D: TRBD2; CDR3: CASSLGTSTGELFF
J: TRBJ2-4; V: TRBV7-2; D: .; CDR3: CASSSPKVNMPYVNIQYF
J: TRBJ2-3; V: TRBV7-9; D: .; CDR3: CVSSLGVGDTQYF
J: TRBJ2-5; V: TRBV4-1; D: TRBD1; CDR3: CASSQVGTGVEETQYF
J: TRBJ2-3; V: TRBV18; D: .; CDR3: CASSPPRGRSPDTQYF
J: TRBJ2-2; V: TRBV30; D: .; CDR3: CAWSQGLNTGELFF
J: TRBJ2-5; V: TRBV11-2; D: TRBD2; CDR3: CASSWGLAGGKETQYF
J: TRBJ2-7; V: TRBV6-1; D: .; CDR3: CASSYARSYEQYF
J: TRBJ2-1; V: TRBV20-1; D: .; CDR3: CSAERRGTYNEQFF
J: TRBJ1-2; V: TRBV27; D: .; CDR3: CASSLRVGLPNYGYTF
J: TRBJ2-7; V: TRBV20-1; D: TRBD1; CDR3: CSASGQVDLNYEQYF
J: TRBJ1-1; V: TRBV29-1; D: .; CDR3: CSVLEQLNTEAFF
J: TRBJ2-1; V: TRBV18; D: TRBD1; CDR3: CASSPKAGQGDEQFF
J: TRBJ2-5; V: TRBV28; D: .; CDR3: CASSIFLAMNQETQYF